This paragraph reports one T cell receptor beta chain. It has no known antigen specificity. No conserved phenylalanine or tryptophan is present at the end of the CDR3, so a read error is the likely explanation. No DNA is shown, since the ends of the CDR3 on it are uncertain; the CDR3 is the one TCRdb lists. The data belong to a study of cytomegalovirus exposure and HLA in healthy donors (dated by TCRdb to about 2017). Looking at the study overall: An earlier analysis of approximately 640 of the donors reported more than 250 Gb of sequence data and 100 million to 130 million unique TCR beta sequences from 150 million to 200 million T cells. An early release covering roughly 600 HLA-typed donors comprised about 290 gigabases of sequencing data and around 86 million unique TCR sequences. Roughly five DR-DQ haplotypes were handled as single units for association and clustering, since linkage in the cohort was strong. In addition to the first cohort of roughly 670 subjects, a separate validation cohort of approximately 130 different subjects was used. The T cell repertoires of about 700 subjects were profiled by immunosequencing and related to cytomegalovirus serostatus. Both class I and class II loci were covered by HLA typing, at four-digit resolution. In a later analysis, previously published TCR beta repertoires from about 640 donors were re-analyzed and high-resolution HLA genotyping was added so that TCR occurrence patterns could be studied. The number of typed donors differed by locus: about 620-630 for A, B, C, DRB1 and DQB1; 500 to 550 for DQA1; around 610 for DPA1; and roughly 470 for DPB1. Every discovery cohort repertoire had been produced on one sequencing platform. A later genetic analysis took genome-wide SNP genotypes for about 55% of the roughly 670 donors and used that subset as a discovery cohort. To decide whether each TCR beta V gene segment behaved as functional or pseudogenic, an earlier analysis of some 600 of the donors relied on high-throughput TCR beta sequencing. Of the roughly 400 genotyped donors, 81% fell in the genetic ancestry cluster associated with self-reported Caucasian donors. In the later analysis, no new phenotypic data were used to find candidate immune exposures; instead, reliance was placed on TCR beta sequences and their occurrence across donors. Across approximately 400 genotyped donors of the cohort, an average of about 200,000 unique TCR beta nucleotide sequences per donor were sequenced, and around 20% of those sequences were non-productive. The study aimed to test whether cataloging public T cell receptors could reveal signatures of past pathogen exposure. High-throughput TCR immunosequencing, statistical association of individual TCRs with disease status, and machine learning were combined to predict cytomegalovirus infection status. Donor age, sex, ethnicity and CMV serostatus were compiled together with the repertoire data. Points the paper makes about the study in general: When HLA alleles, especially DR and DQ, strongly co-occurred, TCR associations were difficult to assign to individual alleles. In a later analysis, TCR association rates were found to vary across HLA loci, with the most associated TCRs seen for DRB1 alleles and the fewest for HLA-C alleles. According to a later analysis, parvovirus B19, influenza, CMV and Epstein-Barr virus appeared linked to several top co-occurrence clusters. Linkage disequilibrium might explain the correlated functional status among segregating V segments, but an unknown experimental factor could not be excluded. This cohort had only TCR beta chains sequenced, and the lack of alpha or paired-chain data limited which features could be detected. The study gave a list of about 150 TCR beta chains associated with cytomegalovirus. Across donors, most TCR sequences were observed very rarely, whereas some public TCRs were present in many individuals. A group of highly shared sequence variants was considered likely to be a technical artifact of the sequencing pipeline. A later genetic analysis associated a missense DCLRE1C variant with V-gene and J-gene trimming of TCR beta chains, and an independent cohort replicated the association. Compared with equally common non-associated chains, HLA-associated TCR beta chains in a later analysis were more clonally expanded and had lower generation probabilities. A few of the identified cytomegalovirus-associated TCR beta chains were confirmed in vitro to be specific for cytomegalovirus antigens. HLA typing was unavailable for some donors at each locus, so association tests used only the typed subset. In an earlier analysis of 587 of the donors, most TCR beta V segments appeared in productive rearrangements about 87% or about 30% of the time, broadly matching IMGT annotations. Presence/absence analyses assumed roughly uniform sequencing depth across donors, an assumption that may not hold. For the cohort, immune exposure information was limited to CMV serostatus. Cytomegalovirus status was reported to be diagnosed by the classifier with high specificity and sensitivity in both the original and validation cohorts. Because counts were too low, under 20 rarely observed V segments, including chromosome 9 orphons, were left out of the earlier analysis of roughly 600 of the donors. A further reported finding was that TCR beta sequences accurately predicted the HLA-A and HLA-B alleles for most subjects in the first cohort. In a later analysis, about 16,000 TCR beta sequences were associated with specific HLA alleles at a false discovery rate of 0.05. Some IMGT-functional V segments, including TRBV6-2 and TRBV6-3, could not be distinguished by the 87-base-pair reads and were therefore excluded. A later genetic analysis reported fewer N-insertions in productive TCRs among donors in an Asian-associated ancestry cluster than the approximately 700-donor mean. It was suggested by the authors that the approach could potentially be generalized to other disease states and immunological phenotypes. A later analysis found that most CMV-associated TCR beta chains appeared HLA-restricted, with HLA associations seemingly driven largely by CMV exposure.

Termini included, the CDR3 measures 12 amino acids. CDR1 and CDR2 (MNHEY, SMNVEV) derive from the germline V gene (reference sequence). The cohort consisted of 650 to 850 healthy bone marrow donors. At the time of sampling, every cohort member was nominally healthy, though immune exposures that went unrecorded were likely present. The donor tested CMV seronegative and was one of the 352 seronegative cohort members. A peripheral blood sample was provided by each donor, and peripheral blood mononuclear cells were used for TCR beta sequencing. The Qiagen DNeasy Blood Extraction Kit was used to extract genomic DNA from the blood cell samples. The library relied on the immunoSEQ multiplex PCR assay. For the multiplex PCR, a mixture combining 60 forward primers for TCR Vbeta segments and 13 reverse primers for TCR Jbeta segments was used. Amplification of the CDR3 region of rearranged TCR beta genes was performed with a multiplex PCR assay on genomic DNA. On the Illumina HiSeq System, the amplified TCR beta libraries were sequenced as 87-base-pair reads. In the authors' own workflow: A later analysis tallied 70 million to 100 million unique TCR beta chains across the 650 to 750 repertoires, and approximately 9.9 million of those chains were shared by two or more donors. Raw reads were error-corrected and collapsed into unique sequences with a nearest-neighbor algorithm that merged closely related sequences to remove PCR and sequencing errors. To assign V, D and J gene segments, CDR3 sequences were aligned to IMGT reference sequences. For a sequence to be retained, a match of at least six nucleotides to both a V gene segment and a J gene segment was required. A rearrangement was called productive if the CDR3 had no stop codons and remained in frame with V and J, and every other rearrangement was called non-productive. CDR3 was defined according to IMGT convention as the region running from the second conserved V-encoded cysteine to the conserved J-encoded phenylalanine. In an earlier analysis of more than 550 of the donors, sequences lacking an unambiguous match to a single V gene segment were excluded. An earlier analysis of 550 to 650 of the donors classified V segments as functional when productive rearrangements were above 56.7% and as segregating when the standard deviation between donors was above 5%. A statistical classification framework was built to diagnose cytomegalovirus status from the catalog of TCR beta chain sequences. V and J gene assignment, in a later analysis, came from comparing TCR nucleotide sequences with IMGT/GENE-DB human TR gene sequences. A later analysis assigned CDR3 sequences and most-parsimonious VDJ recombination scenarios with the TCRdist pipeline. In a later analysis, every TCR beta chain was defined by the combination of its CDR3 amino acid sequence and its V-gene family, and reads without a unique V-gene family were dropped. To address suspected cross-contamination and a sequencing artifact, a later analysis removed roughly 640 highly shared, low-generation-probability nucleotide sequences. In a later analysis, a clonal expansion index was calculated for each public chain from normalized within-repertoire ranks of inferred template counts. In a later analysis, generation probabilities were computed with a VDJ recombination model fitted to out-of-frame rearrangements, and the resulting probabilities were checked against IGoR. Hypergeometric tests were used in a later analysis to score TCR-TCR, TCR-HLA and TCR-CMV co-occurrence, with a repertoire-size bias correction applied to the TCR pairs. False discovery rates were estimated in a later analysis by permuting HLA or CMV assignments 20 times. In a later analysis, co-occurring TCRs were grouped with DBSCAN, and TCRdist sequence similarity was added when clustering was performed within HLA-allele-positive subsets. Repertoires with fewer than 30,000 or more than 120,000 public chains, plus five repertoires with anomalous nucleotide sharing, were excluded from co-occurrence clustering. Not all clones reach the TCRdb copy of this immuneACCESS table, which keeps in-frame sequences only. Checked studies attribute under half of the gap to unresolved V genes and leave the rest unexplained. That table gives V, J and clone size, and the DNA gave D and trimming. The sample table shows 180,000 or so clones, and roughly 80% are seen once. Jointly, the top ten make up around 3.1% of the sample.

This receptor was identified in a female donor in good health and CMV-seronegative. The chain employs TRBV27 and TRBJ2-7; TRBD1 was called by the table and not checked on the DNA. The specimen was PBMCs. For the CDR3, the sequence is CASSTPGQGAPL.